A single sample gave rise to the 32 T cell receptor beta chains below, sequenced in a study of T cell responses to AZD1222 COVID-19 vaccine. TCRdb keeps only in-frame clones here, not all; method: immunoSEQ multiplex PCR. The repertoire consists of 150,000 to 200,000 clones, with roughly nine tenths occurring once and the leading ten covering approximately 1%. Material: peripheral blood, obtained 28 days after the second AZD1222 dose. The source of these receptors is an adult who received the AZD1222 COVID-19 vaccine.

The chain links TRBV5-8 to TRBJ1-4, with D tentatively TRBD1 (6 bases). The germline V gene has CDR1 SGHTS and CDR2 YDEGEE. CDR3 length: 15 amino acids. V lost 3 bases to trimming and J lost 8 bases, with 17 bases between them. The CDR3 DNA reads as TGTGCCAGCAGCTCCATCAGGGGTGTAAGGGAAAAACTGTTTTTT. Encoded protein: CASSSIRGVREKLFF.

The CDR3 sequence is CASSPAAGTEAFF. In DNA form, the CDR3 reads TGCGCCAGCAGCCCTGCAGCGGGGACTGAAGCTTTCTTT. The V and J genes are TRBV5-1 and TRBJ1-1; no firm D call. V gave up 4 bases and J gave up 5 bases, with 12 bases separating them. The CDR3 extends over 13 amino acids. Per germline, CDR1 SGHRS and CDR2 YFSETQ.

The chain joins TRBV4-2 to TRBJ2-7; TRBD2 matches 14 bases. The CDR3 sequence is 16 residues long. The junction had 3 bases not matched to a gene; V was cut back by 1 base and J by 4 bases. Germline CDR1 and CDR2: LGHNA and YNFKEQ. The CDR3 coding sequence is TGTGCCAGCAGCCAAGCGACTAGCGGGGGGGGTTACGAGCAGTACTTC. This codes for CASSQATSGGGYEQYF.

The chain recombines TRBV27 with TRBJ1-5; a possible D gene is TRBD1 (6 bases). CDR3 length equals 14 residues. Deletions cut 6 bases from V and 2 bases from J, with 11 bases between. CDR1 and CDR2 (germline): MNHEY, SMNVEV (reference sequence). CDR3 DNA: TGTGCCAGCAGACGGGGGCAGGGCAATCAGCCCCAGCATTTT. It specifies CASRRGQGNQPQHF.

This clone was seen a few times. V usage is TRBV5-1 and J usage is TRBJ1-1, with D unresolved. This CDR3 has 14 amino acids. Trimming took off 2 bases at V and 3 bases at J, with 11 bases between the two ends. Germline V lookup: CDR1 SGHRS, CDR2 YFSETQ. CDR3 nucleotides: TGCGCCAGCAGCTTACTCCCGGAGGACACTGAAGCTTTCTTT. Protein product: CASSLLPEDTEAFF. The full variable domain, its missing parts supplied by reference TRBV5-1 and TRBJ1-1, is KAGVTQTPRYLIKTRGQQVTLSCSPISGHRSVSWYQQTPGQGLQFLFEYFSETQRNKGNFPGRFSGRQFSNSRSEMNVSTLELGDSALYLCASSLLPEDTEAFFGQGTRLTVV.

This clone appeared once. The chain uses TRBV4-2 and TRBJ2-5, with no clear D. Germline V lookup: CDR1 LGHNA, CDR2 YNFKEQ. This CDR3 region has 13 residues. V was shortened by 1 base and J by 3 bases, with 6 bases between the two germline ends. DNA for the CDR3: TGTGCCAGCAGCCAAGCCCAGGAAGAGACCCAGTACTTC. It is translated as CASSQAQEETQYF.

This chain uses TRBV7-9 with TRBJ2-7, with 7 bases matching TRBD1. The CDR3 length is 15 residues. V shed 1 base and J 3 bases; nucleotides not matched to a gene: 6. Germline lookup yields CDR1 SEHNR and CDR2 FQNEAQ (reference sequence). CDR3 sequence: CASSLVRGQFYEQYF. The CDR3 DNA reads TGTGCCAGCAGCTTAGTTCGGGGACAGTTCTACGAGCAGTACTTC. Drawing the rest from reference TRBV7-9 and TRBJ2-7, the complete variable domain is DTGVSQNPRHKITKRGQNVTFRCDPISEHNRLYWYRQTLGQGPEFLTYFQNEAQLEKSRLLSDRFSAERPKGSFSTLEIQRTEQGDSAMYLCASSLVRGQFYEQYFGPGTRLTVT.

The chain carries TRBV7-2 and TRBJ2-3; D is ambiguous. The CDR3 has 13 amino acids. The V end was cut by 0 bases, the J end by 3 bases, with 4 bases between. The germline V gene has CDR1 SGHTA and CDR2 FQGNSA. As DNA, the CDR3 is TGTGCCAGCAGCTTAGCAGCGACAGATACGCAGTATTTT. This translates into CASSLAATDTQYF.

J is TRBJ1-5 and V is TRBV19, with D perhaps matching TRBD1 (6 bases). CDR1 is LNHDA, CDR2 SQIVND, per germline (reference sequence). The CDR3 covers 17 residues. Trimming shortened V by 0 bases and J by 2 bases, and 14 bases separated the two germline ends. CDR3 loop: CASSIDRGGRGNQPQHF. The CDR3 DNA follows: TGTGCCAGTAGTATAGACAGGGGCGGTAGGGGCAATCAGCCCCAGCATTTT. The full variable domain, completed using reference TRBV19 and TRBJ1-5, is DGGITQSPKYLFRKEGQNVTLSCEQNLNHDAMYWYRQDPGQGLRLIYYSQIVNDFQKGDIAEGYSVSREKKESFPLTVTSAQKNPTAFYLCASSIDRGGRGNQPQHFGDGTRLSIL.

The gene calls are TRBV9 and TRBJ1-5; D possibly corresponds to TRBD1 (6 bases). Germline CDR1 is SGDLS and CDR2 is YYNGEE. The CDR3 extends over 15 amino acids. Trimming shortened V by 7 bases and J by 6 bases, and 20 bases separated the two germline ends. The CDR3: CASGLTGAIGQPQHF. The DNA of the CDR3 is TGTGCCAGCGGACTAACGGGGGCAATAGGTCAGCCCCAGCATTTT. The full variable domain, rest sourced from reference TRBV9 and TRBJ1-5, is DSGVTQTPKHLITATGQRVTLRCSPRSGDLSVYWYQQSLDQGLQFLIQYYNGEERAKGNILERFSAQQFPDLHSELNLSSLELGDSALYFCASGLTGAIGQPQHFGDGTRLSIL.

The CDR3 sequence is CASSSADRGYGYTF. The CDR3 DNA is TGTGCCAGCAGCTCTGCAGACAGGGGGTATGGCTACACCTTC. The chain is built from TRBV7-9 and TRBJ1-2; the match to TRBD1 covers 9 bases. The CDR3 consists of 14 residues. Germline V gene data show CDR1 as SEHNR and CDR2 as FQNEAQ (reference sequence). V was pared by 4 bases and J by 5 bases, with 5 bases of the junction left unmatched.

The V gene is TRBV7-8, the J gene TRBJ1-2, with D perhaps matching TRBD1 (5 bases). The CDR3 extends over 14 amino acids. Germline CDR1 is SGHVS and CDR2 is FQNEAQ. Deletions cut 4 bases from V and 4 bases from J, with 13 bases between. DNA for the CDR3: TGTGCCAGCAGCTACCGGGACCGAGTCTATGGCTACACCTTC. Amino acid sequence: CASSYRDRVYGYTF. Filled out from reference TRBV7-8 and TRBJ1-2, the complete variable domain reads GAGVSQSPRYKVAKRGQDVALRCDPISGHVSLFWYQQALGQGPEFLTYFQNEAQLDKSGLPSDRFFAERPEGSVSTLKIQRTQQEDSAVYLCASSYRDRVYGYTFGSGTRLTVV.

V and J are TRBV5-1 and TRBJ2-3, with 10 bases identical to TRBD2. The germline V gene has CDR1 SGHRS and CDR2 YFSETQ. The V gene end was trimmed by 0 bases and the J gene end by 6 bases; junction bases not matched to a gene: 7. This CDR3 contains 16 residues. CDR3 DNA sequence: TGCGCCAGCAGCTTGGATAGCGGGGGGAAGGGTGATACGCAGTATTTT. Translating it yields CASSLDSGGKGDTQYF.

The gene calls are TRBV18 and TRBJ2-7, with 9 bases lining up with TRBD1. There are 14 residues in the CDR3. In germline, CDR1 is KGHSH, CDR2 LQKENI. The ends lost 1 base at V and 3 bases at J; junction bases unmatched: 1. The CDR3 bases are TGTGCCAGCTCACCACTGGGACAGGGCTACGAGCAGTACTTC. Translating gives CASSPLGQGYEQYF.

The V and J genes are TRBV5-6 and TRBJ2-7; D is ambiguous. Trimming stripped 0 bases from V and 2 bases from J, with 12 bases between. Germline CDR1 and CDR2: SGHDT and YYEEEE. The CDR3 sequence is 15 residues long. In DNA form, the CDR3 reads TGTGCCAGCAGCTTGGCCTGGAAGGGTACCTACGAGCAGTACTTC. This encodes CASSLAWKGTYEQYF.

The table lists this clone with a count of one. This rearrangement joins TRBV7-8 to TRBJ2-1, with D maybe TRBD2 (5 bases). Per germline, CDR1 SGHVS and CDR2 FQNEAQ. V lost 8 bases and J 4 bases, leaving 15 bases between the germline ends. The CDR3 has 14 residues. The CDR3 DNA is TGTGCCAGCCAGGAGCGGAGCGGATACAATGAGCAGTTCTTC. It is translated as CASQERSGYNEQFF.

The gene calls are TRBV27 and TRBJ1-1; 10 bases fit TRBD1. V gave up 4 bases and J gave up 6 bases; unmatched junction bases: 5. CDR1 is MNHEY, CDR2 SMNVEV, per germline (reference sequence). The CDR3 is made up of 14 amino acids. CDR3 bases: TGTGCCAGCAGTTACGACAGGGGGCGTCCTGAAGCTTTCTTT. It codes for CASSYDRGRPEAFF.

The rearrangement uses TRBV2 and TRBJ1-2; D remains ambiguous. V lost 5 bases to trimming and J lost 8 bases, with 15 bases between them. The CDR3 sequence is 13 residues long. The germline CDR1 and CDR2 sequences are SNHLY and FYNNEI. The CDR3 here is CASSNDPSAGYTF. CDR3 nucleotide sequence: TGTGCCAGCAGTAACGACCCCTCCGCCGGCTACACCTTC. Based on the CDR3 plus reference TRBV2 and TRBJ1-2, the full variable domain is EPEVTQTPSHQVTQMGQEVILRCVPISNHLYFYWYRQILGQKVEFLVSFYNNEISEKSEIFDDQFSVERPDGSNFTLKIRSTKLEDSAMYFCASSNDPSAGYTFGSGTRLTVV.

The rearrangement joins TRBV12-2 to TRBJ2-2; TRBD1, the table's D call, was not compared with the DNA. TRBV12-2 is a pseudogene. The CDR3 loop spans 18 amino acids. CDR3 in amino acids: CASRLARHRFANTGELFF. The CDR3 region has the DNA TGTGCAAGTCGCTTAGCCCGACACCGATTCGCGAACACCGGGGAGCTGTTTTTT.

This clone was found a few times. This sequence joins TRBV12-3 or TRBV12-4 and TRBJ2-5; D remains ambiguous. The CDR3 is 12 residues long. V shed 0 bases and J shed 4 bases, with 3 bases lying between them. The CDR3 region has the DNA TGTGCCAGCAGTTTAGCAGCAGAGACCCAGTACTTC. Encoded protein: CASSLAAETQYF.

The rearrangement joins TRBV3-1 (or the pseudogene TRBV3-2) to TRBJ1-2; D might be TRBD1 (5 bases). The V gene lost 0 bases and the J gene lost 0 bases, with 17 bases spanning the gap. The CDR3 has 18 amino acids. Germline-derived CDR1 and CDR2 are LGHDT and YNNKEL (reference sequence). As DNA, the CDR3 is TGTGCCAGCAGCCAAGACGGAATCGACCCGGGGGCTAACTATGGCTACACCTTC. This encodes CASSQDGIDPGANYGYTF.

The chain links TRBV7-9 to TRBJ1-2, with TRBD1 as a possible D gene (5 bases). V shed 1 base and J shed 3 bases, with 9 bases lying between them. The CDR3 contains 14 residues. Germline CDR1 is SEHNR and CDR2 is FQNEAQ (reference sequence). The CDR3 reads CASSLVGVDYGYTF. In DNA, the CDR3 is TGTGCCAGCAGCTTAGTGGGGGTAGACTATGGCTACACCTTC.

The rearrangement joins TRBV19 to TRBJ2-7, with 12 bases matching TRBD1. CDR1 and CDR2 (germline): LNHDA, SQIVND (reference sequence). This CDR3 has 15 residues. The V segment lost 3 bases and the J segment 3 bases; nucleotides outside the gene matches: 3. CDR3 nucleotides: TGTGCCAGTAGTATCGGGACAGGGGGCTTCTACGAGCAGTACTTC. Its translation: CASSIGTGGFYEQYF.

The genes are TRBV5-1 and TRBJ1-4; TRBD1 might be the D (5 bases). This CDR3 is built from 17 residues. Germline V lookup: CDR1 SGHRS, CDR2 YFSETQ. Trimming pared 3 bases from V and 0 bases from J, leaving 15 bases between. The CDR3 DNA reads TGCGCCAGCAGCTCAAACCCGCAGGGTGCAACTAATGAAAAACTGTTTTTT. Translated: CASSSNPQGATNEKLFF. Supplemented by reference TRBV5-1 and TRBJ1-4, the full variable domain reads KAGVTQTPRYLIKTRGQQVTLSCSPISGHRSVSWYQQTPGQGLQFLFEYFSETQRNKGNFPGRFSGRQFSNSRSEMNVSTLELGDSALYLCASSSNPQGATNEKLFFGSGTQLSVL.

The chain uses TRBV15 and TRBJ2-7; D might be TRBD2 (5 bases). The ends were cut back, 3 bases at V and 0 bases at J, with 15 bases in the middle. The CDR3 totals 16 residues. Germline lookup yields CDR1 LNHNV and CDR2 YYDKDF (reference sequence). Here the CDR3 DNA reads TGTGCCACCAGCAGCTCAGAGAGCGGAGTCTCCTACGAGCAGTACTTC. It translates to CATSSSESGVSYEQYF.

This clone was detected ten times or more. The V call is TRBV6-5, the J call TRBJ1-2, with TRBD1 matching 8 bases. Germline V gene data show CDR1 as MNHEY and CDR2 as SVGAGI. V gave up 4 bases and J gave up 8 bases; unmatched junction bases: 3. This CDR3 has 12 amino acids. The CDR3 nucleotides read TGTGCCAGCAGTTCTACAGGGGGAGGCTACACCTTC. It specifies CASSSTGGGYTF.

The rearrangement joins TRBV3-1 (or the pseudogene TRBV3-2) to TRBJ2-3; 10 bases line up with TRBD2. From germline, CDR1 is LGHDT and CDR2 YNNKEL (reference sequence). The CDR3 is made up of 18 amino acids. V gave up 2 bases and J gave up 9 bases; unmatched junction bases: 17. The CDR3 loop reads CASSQILAGGPQEETQYF. The DNA of the CDR3 is TGTGCCAGCAGCCAAATTTTAGCGGGGGGCCCCCAGGAGGAGACGCAGTATTTT.

The gene calls are TRBV5-5 and TRBJ1-2; D is unclear. V was pared by 4 bases and J by 4 bases, with 20 bases between. Germline CDR1 reads SGHKS; CDR2 reads YYEKEE (reference sequence). The CDR3 has 16 amino acids. The CDR3 reads CASSRTITRTSYGYTF. The CDR3 DNA follows: TGTGCCAGCAGCCGAACGATAACGCGGACGAGCTATGGCTACACCTTC.

V and J are TRBV19 and TRBJ2-2; 7 bases match TRBD1. CDR3 length: 19 residues. V trimming: 6 bases; J trimming: 5 bases; junction bases outside the gene matches: 21. CDR1 is LNHDA, CDR2 SQIVND, per germline (reference sequence). The CDR3 protein is CASRSTGWLKRRVTGELFF. The CDR3 nucleotides are TGTGCCAGTAGATCGACAGGGTGGTTGAAGCGGCGAGTAACCGGGGAGCTGTTTTTT.

The V and J genes are TRBV6-5 and TRBJ2-5, with D hard to call. Germline-derived CDR1 and CDR2 are MNHEY and SVGAGI. Trimming pared 0 bases from V and 4 bases from J, leaving 15 bases between. This CDR3 is 16 amino acids long. CDR3 sequence reads: CASSYSLAEMGETQYF. The DNA for the CDR3 is TGTGCCAGCAGTTACTCTTTAGCAGAGATGGGAGAGACCCAGTACTTC.

V usage is TRBV7-8 and J usage is TRBJ2-1; D possibly uses TRBD1 or TRBD2 (5 bases each). The CDR3 contains 14 residues. In germline, CDR1 is SGHVS, CDR2 FQNEAQ. The ends were cut back, 4 bases at V and 8 bases at J, with 15 bases in the middle. The CDR3: CASSSSPWDDEQFF. CDR3 sequence (DNA): TGTGCCAGCAGCTCAAGTCCCTGGGACGATGAGCAGTTCTTC.

V gene TRBV5-1 combines with J gene TRBJ2-7; D possibly uses TRBD1 or TRBD2 (6 bases each). Germline assignment: CDR1 SGHRS and CDR2 YFSETQ. This CDR3 is built from 18 residues. Trimming cost V 4 bases and J 6 bases, with 29 bases left between them. CDR3 bases: TGCGCCAGCAGCAACCGGGGTGGAGGGACACTAATTGCGGGCGAGCAGTACTTC. Protein: CASSNRGGGTLIAGEQYF. Full variable domain (remainder filled in from reference TRBV5-1 and TRBJ2-7): KAGVTQTPRYLIKTRGQQVTLSCSPISGHRSVSWYQQTPGQGLQFLFEYFSETQRNKGNFPGRFSGRQFSNSRSEMNVSTLELGDSALYLCASSNRGGGTLIAGEQYFGPGTRLTVT.